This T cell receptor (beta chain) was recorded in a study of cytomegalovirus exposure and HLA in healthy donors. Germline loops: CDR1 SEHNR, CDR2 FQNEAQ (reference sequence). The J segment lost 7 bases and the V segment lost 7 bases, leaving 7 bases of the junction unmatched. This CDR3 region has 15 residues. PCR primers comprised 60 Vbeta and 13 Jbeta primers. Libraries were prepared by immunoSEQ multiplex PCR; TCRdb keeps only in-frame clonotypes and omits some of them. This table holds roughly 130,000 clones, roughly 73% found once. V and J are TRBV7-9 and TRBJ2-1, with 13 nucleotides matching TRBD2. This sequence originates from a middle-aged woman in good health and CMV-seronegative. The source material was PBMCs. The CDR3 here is CASTTSGGSRNEQFF. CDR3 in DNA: TGTGCCAGCACGACTAGCGGGGGGTCTCGTAATGAGCAGTTCTTC. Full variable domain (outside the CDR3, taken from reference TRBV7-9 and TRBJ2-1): DTGVSQNPRHKITKRGQNVTFRCDPISEHNRLYWYRQTLGQGPEFLTYFQNEAQLEKSRLLSDRFSAERPKGSFSTLEIQRTEQGDSAMYLCASTTSGGSRNEQFFGPGTRLTVL.